This TCR beta chain was sequenced during a study of spatial heterogeneity in lung cancer. Study at large: Compared with alpha-chain sequences, beta-chain sequences were consistently detected in greater numbers. Study-wide points: Ubiquitous expanded tumor TCRs surfaced in blood more at resection than they did at follow-up.

In its sample, this clonotype was seen many times. Its antigen is unidentified. Germline CDR1 SGHTA, CDR2 FQGNSA. CDR3 size: 12 residues. V was pared by 2 bases and J by 8 bases, with 8 bases between. Described time point: sample taken at primary tumor resection. Donors were under 90 untreated early-stage non-small cell lung cancer patients. Unsorted tumor, nontumor lung tissue or cryopreserved PBMC supplied the whole RNA. TCRdb ran MiXCR on the 5' RACE reads and lists one entry per CDR3 protein. The table has tens of thousands of distinct CDR3 sequences, 4.5% to 7% seen once. The rearrangement joins TRBV7-2 to TRBJ2-3, with D unclear. The TCR originated in a male donor with early-stage non-small cell lung cancer. The sequencing here drew on PBMCs, taken at surgery. CDR3 coding DNA: TGTGCCAGCAGCTTATTGGTTGGTACGCAGTATTTT. This translates into CASSLLVGTQYF.